The 21 T cell receptor beta chains reported below all come from one sample, sequenced in a study of blood T cell repertoires in COVID-19. The method was immunoSEQ multiplex PCR; TCRdb's version includes in-frame clones alone and lacks a portion of them. The data show about 480,000 clones, around nine tenths seen once. The specimen sequenced was PBMCs or T cells enriched from blood (not recorded which). The origin of the receptors is a middle-aged woman who had recovered from COVID-19.

This chain connects TRBV4-3 to TRBJ2-4, with a possible D match to TRBD2 (6 bases). This CDR3 is 16 amino acids long. The V and J ends lost 3 bases and 3 bases respectively, with 15 bases between them. Germline V gives CDR1 LGHNA, CDR2 YSLEER. The CDR3: CASSQGVGRSKNIQYF. DNA for the CDR3: TGCGCCAGCAGCCAGGGCGTTGGGAGGAGCAAAAACATTCAGTACTTC.

The V call is TRBV29-1, the J call TRBJ2-7; TRBD2 agrees at 8 bases. V trimming: 2 bases; J trimming: 4 bases; junction bases outside the gene matches: 7. Germline-derived CDR1 and CDR2 are SQVTM and ANQGSEA. The CDR3 is 14 amino acids. CDR3 sequence: CSVEITGGGYEQYF. The CDR3 bases are TGCAGCGTTGAAATCACGGGAGGGGGATACGAGCAGTACTTC.

This chain links TRBV5-4 with TRBJ2-7, with 12 bases matching TRBD1. Germline V gene sequence: CDR1 SGHNT, CDR2 YYREEE (reference sequence). The CDR3 is 15 amino acids. Trimming at V came to 3 bases and at J to 7 bases, leaving 8 bases not matched to a gene. For the CDR3, the DNA is TGTGCCAGCAGCTCGGGACAGGGGGCTATTCGGGAGCAGTACTTC. Protein product: CASSSGQGAIREQYF.

This chain uses TRBV24-1 with TRBJ2-1; 10 bases map to TRBD2. Germline V gene data show CDR1 as KGHDR and CDR2 as SFDVKD. This CDR3 has 17 amino acids. J was trimmed by 1 base and V by 5 bases; bases with no gene match: 7. For the CDR3, the DNA is TGTGCCACCAGTGGTTTTGCTAGCGGGAGTTCCTACAATGAGCAGTTCTTC. Amino acid sequence: CATSGFASGSSYNEQFF.

V gene TRBV13 combines with J gene TRBJ2-2; 7 bases line up with TRBD1. Germline-derived CDR1 and CDR2 are PRHDT and FYEKMQ (reference sequence). This CDR3 is 14 amino acids long. V lost 6 bases, J lost 9 bases, and 10 bases stayed unmatched. CDR3: CASSRQGLGRELFF. CDR3 DNA sequence: TGTGCCAGCAGTCGACAGGGTCTGGGCCGGGAGCTGTTTTTT.

The CDR3 nucleotides are TGTGCCAGCAGTTACAAAGGAGCGGGGGCGAACACCGGGGAGCTGTTTTTT. Translated: CASSYKGAGANTGELFF. The chain joins TRBV6-2 or TRBV6-3 to TRBJ2-2; 8 nucleotides align to TRBD2. CDR1 is MNHEY, CDR2 SVGEGT, per germline. CDR3 length: 17 amino acids. Trimming at V came to 2 bases and at J to 0 bases, leaving 5 bases not matched to a gene.

CDR3 sequence reads: CASSLRTGNTMRTQYF. Here the CDR3 DNA reads TGTGCCAGCAGCCTCAGGACAGGGAACACTATGCGGACCCAGTACTTC. The V call is TRBV7-9, the J call TRBJ2-5; 8 bases are a match to TRBD1. J gave up 7 bases and V 5 bases, and 15 bases lay outside the gene matches. Germline-derived CDR1 and CDR2 are SEHNR and FQNEAQ (reference sequence). This CDR3 comprises 16 residues. Full variable domain (remainder filled in from reference TRBV7-9 and TRBJ2-5): DTGVSQNPRHKITKRGQNVTFRCDPISEHNRLYWYRQTLGQGPEFLTYFQNEAQLEKSRLLSDRFSAERPKGSFSTLEIQRTEQGDSAMYLCASSLRTGNTMRTQYFGPGTRLLVL.

The DNA of the CDR3 is TGTGCCAGCAGCCACCGACACCCCATGAACACTGAAGCTTTCTTT. Its protein is CASSHRHPMNTEAFF. The chain links TRBV3-1 (or the pseudogene TRBV3-2) to TRBJ1-1; D gene uncertain. In germline, CDR1 is LGHDT, CDR2 YNNKEL (reference sequence). The CDR3 is made up of 15 amino acids. Trimming took off 3 bases at V and 0 bases at J, with 11 bases between the two ends.

The chain uses TRBV19 and TRBJ2-5, with 7 bases lining up with TRBD1. This CDR3 is built from 13 residues. CDR1 is LNHDA and CDR2 is SQIVND in the germline V gene (reference sequence). Germline trimming cut 5 bases from V and 3 bases from J; bases unmatched to any gene: 3. The CDR3 spells CASSRDREETQYF. CDR3 nucleotide sequence: TGTGCCAGTAGTCGGGACAGAGAAGAGACCCAGTACTTC.

This chain connects TRBV7-8 to TRBJ2-5; D call uncertain. This CDR3 spans 14 amino acids. The V gene's germline CDR1 is SGHVS and CDR2 FQNEAQ. Trimming took 3 bases from V and 9 from J, leaving 17 bases between them. DNA for the CDR3: TGTGCCAGCAGCTTTCCCGCATCATCTGGGCCCCAGTACTTC. The encoded protein is CASSFPASSGPQYF. Based on the CDR3 plus reference TRBV7-8 and TRBJ2-5, the full variable domain is GAGVSQSPRYKVAKRGQDVALRCDPISGHVSLFWYQQALGQGPEFLTYFQNEAQLDKSGLPSDRFFAERPEGSVSTLKIQRTQQEDSAVYLCASSFPASSGPQYFGPGTRLLVL.

V gene TRBV5-1 combines with J gene TRBJ1-6, with 7 bases identical to TRBD1. Germline V gene sequence: CDR1 SGHRS, CDR2 YFSETQ. V was clipped by 4 bases and J by 4 bases; unmatched bases: 5. The CDR3 covers 15 residues. The CDR3 DNA reads TGCGCCAGCAGCAGGGGGACAGAGTATAATTCACCCCTCCACTTT. Translating it yields CASSRGTEYNSPLHF.

V gene TRBV4-3 combines with J gene TRBJ2-1; D remains ambiguous. The V gene's germline CDR1 is LGHNA and CDR2 YSLEER. The CDR3 is made up of 13 amino acids. The V end lost 1 base, the J end lost 9 bases, and 10 bases lay between the germline ends. The CDR3 DNA reads as TGCGCCAGCAGCCAAGGGTACAGCAGTGAGCAGTTCTTC. Translated: CASSQGYSSEQFF.

As for this clone: This same CDR3 is encoded by further DNA sequences in the sample. This chain links TRBV7-9 with TRBJ1-1; tentatively, D is TRBD1 (6 bases). Trimming shortened V by 2 bases and J by 8 bases, and 9 bases separated the two germline ends. This CDR3 spans 12 amino acids. Looked up from germline, CDR1 is SEHNR and CDR2 is FQNEAQ (reference sequence). The CDR3 DNA follows: TGTGCCAGCAGCTTAAGAGGGACAGAAGCTTTCTTT. Protein sequence: CASSLRGTEAFF.

The chain uses TRBV6-2 or TRBV6-3 and TRBJ1-1; D gene unclear. Germline-derived CDR1 and CDR2 are MNHEY and SVGEGT. V shed 1 base and J shed 1 base, with 16 bases lying between them. The CDR3 runs 17 residues. CDR3 protein: CASSYLVSGLENTEAFF. The CDR3 coding sequence is TGTGCCAGCAGTTACTTGGTTTCCGGACTGGAGAACACTGAAGCTTTCTTT.

The chain joins TRBV29-1 to TRBJ2-7; the match to TRBD2 covers 12 bases. CDR3 size: 14 residues. Losses at the gene ends were 6 bases for V and 2 bases for J; bases not matched to a gene: 5. Germline CDR1 SQVTM, CDR2 ANQGSEA. The CDR3 loop is CSVYPSGRAYEQYF. In DNA, the CDR3 is TGCAGCGTGTATCCTAGCGGGAGGGCCTACGAGCAGTACTTC.

This clone has only one observation. The CDR3 protein is CASSLRLVVANEQFF. DNA of the CDR3: TGTGCCAGCAGTCTGAGGCTAGTTGTGGCCAATGAGCAGTTCTTC. The chain joins TRBV6-2 or TRBV6-3 to TRBJ2-1; D remains ambiguous. The CDR3 runs 15 residues. V was clipped by 5 bases and J by 6 bases, with 17 bases between them. Per the germline V gene, CDR1 is MNHEY and CDR2 is SVGEGT.

The CDR3 region has the DNA TGTGCCAGCAGTATACAGGGGGCCGCTGGGGCCAACGTCCTGACTTTC. This translates into CASSIQGAAGANVLTF. The rearrangement uses TRBV7-6 and TRBJ2-6; 9 bases agree with TRBD1. The CDR3 spans 16 residues. Trimming took 6 bases from V and 2 from J; bases not matched to a gene: 5. Germline-derived CDR1 and CDR2 are SGHVS and FNYEAQ.

J is TRBJ1-1 and V is TRBV11-3, with a weak D call TRBD1 (6 bases). Between the trimmed V and J ends, which lost 0 bases and 7 bases, there was a span of 15 bases. Germline V gene lookup returns CDR1 SGHNT and CDR2 YENEEA. The CDR3 runs to 15 residues. The CDR3 loop is CASSLDSMDSREAFF. CDR3 bases: TGTGCCAGCAGCTTAGACTCCATGGACAGCCGTGAAGCTTTCTTT.

The CDR3 loop reads CASSIRGQGKTQHF. For the CDR3, the DNA is TGTGCCAGTAGTATTAGGGGACAGGGAAAGACCCAGCATTTT. V and J are TRBV19 and TRBJ1-5, with TRBD1 identical over 9 bases. V gave up 3 bases and J gave up 11 bases; unmatched junction bases: 8. Germline-derived CDR1 and CDR2 are LNHDA and SQIVND (reference sequence). The CDR3 runs 14 residues.

This clone appeared a single time. The chain carries TRBV7-8 and TRBJ2-7; D is perhaps TRBD1 (5 bases). CDR1 and CDR2 (germline): SGHVS, FQNEAQ. Deletions cut 1 base from V and 2 bases from J, with 9 bases between. The CDR3 has 14 residues. DNA of the CDR3: TGTGCCAGCAGCTTAGAACCAGGGACCTACGAGCAGTACTTC. As protein: CASSLEPGTYEQYF.

The rearrangement joins TRBV9 to TRBJ2-3, with TRBD2 as a possible D gene (6 bases). This CDR3 spans 15 amino acids. Trimming took 3 bases from V and 3 from J, leaving 14 bases between them. Germline V CDR1 and CDR2: SGDLS, YYNGEE. In DNA, the CDR3 is TGTGCCAGCAGCGGACGCGCCGGGGGAACAGATACGCAGTATTTT. It encodes CASSGRAGGTDTQYF.